This TCR beta chain was identified in a study of blood T cell repertoires in COVID-19. In the study overall: T cells, B-cell-depleted T cells, or PBMCs supplied cDNA or gDNA.

Some clones are missing from TCRdb's copy, which holds only in-frame ones; the method was immunoSEQ multiplex PCR. The profile shows 90,000 or so clones, approximately 91% of them singletons. Deletions cut 11 bases from V and 8 bases from J, with 21 bases between. The CDR3 has 14 amino acids. Germline V lookup: CDR1 WNHNN, CDR2 SYGVQD (reference sequence). The specimen was peripheral blood. This TCR came from a human donor with active COVID-19. The donor label of this sample is uncertain. J is TRBJ1-4 and V is TRBV10-1; D may be TRBD1 (5 bases). CDR3 in DNA: TGCGCCCCACAGCACGGGGGGACGGAGGAAAAACTGTTTTTT. This sequence encodes CAPQHGGTEEKLFF.